A selection of T cell receptor beta chains follows, all from one sample in a study of shared T cell receptors in the human thymus. TCRdb keeps only in-frame clones here, not all; method: immunoSEQ multiplex PCR. The sample contains 630,000 or so clones, about 90% of which appear only once. These same data were also listed under a study on human thymus T cells.

The sequencing input was thymocytes. The origin of the receptors is a boy under three years old with a congenital heart defect. Both conserved end residues are part of each CDR3. Each record gives: D gene, J gene, V gene, clone size, CDR3 length, CDR3 protein, CDR3 DNA. D genes are given only for firm matches. Expanded clones are given a class, and other clones once, few, many or no size at all.

>TRBD1|TRBJ1-2|TRBV5-1|-|17
CASSLAAGGLGGGGYTF
TGCGCCAGCAGCTTGGCCGCAGGGGGCCTAGGAGGTGGTGGCTACACCTTC
>-|TRBJ2-7|TRBV10-3|-|13
CAISPDSRYEQYF
TGTGCCATCAGTCCGGACAGCCGTTACGAGCAGTACTTC
>-|TRBJ2-7|TRBV5-1|-|14
CASSFERYSYEQYF
TGCGCCAGCAGCTTTGAGCGCTACTCCTACGAGCAGTACTTC
>TRBD2|TRBJ2-5|TRBV27|few|14
CASSRTSNGETQYF
TGTGCCAGCAGTAGGACTAGCAACGGGGAGACCCAGTACTTC
>-|TRBJ1-2|TRBV9|-|16
CASSALQGSESYGYTF
TGTGCCAGCAGCGCCCTTCAGGGGTCTGAGTCCTATGGCTACACCTTC
>TRBD1|TRBJ1-5|TRBV15|-|17
CATSREEFRDRGQPQHF
TGTGCCACCAGCAGAGAGGAATTCCGGGACAGGGGACAGCCCCAGCATTTT
>-|TRBJ2-1|TRBV6-5|-|16
CASSYSRQPIYNEQFF
TGTGCCAGCAGTTACTCGAGACAGCCGATCTACAATGAGCAGTTCTTC
>-|TRBJ2-7|TRBV7-2|-|19
CASSLDGVGGRSLTYEQYF
TGTGCCAGCAGCTTAGACGGGGTGGGTGGCCGAAGTTTAACCTACGAGCAGTACTTC
>TRBD1|TRBJ1-2|TRBV4-1|-|16
CASSQNSSTGGYGYTF
TGCGCCAGCAGCCAAAATTCTTCGACAGGGGGATATGGCTACACCTTC
>-|TRBJ2-7|TRBV6-4|-|14
CASRKHWSSYEQYF
TGTGCCAGCAGAAAGCATTGGAGCTCCTACGAGCAGTACTTC
>-|TRBJ1-5|TRBV11-2|once|15
CASSLDSFGNQPQHF
TGTGCCAGCAGCCTGGACAGTTTCGGGAATCAGCCCCAGCATTTT
>-|TRBJ2-1|TRBV25-1|-|16
CASSEVNGSGYNEQFF
TGTGCCAGCAGTGAAGTAAACGGGAGTGGGTACAATGAGCAGTTCTTC
>-|TRBJ1-2|TRBV7-8|-|17
CASSPTQENRANYGYTF
TGTGCCAGCAGCCCAACTCAGGAAAACCGAGCTAACTATGGCTACACCTTC
>TRBD1|TRBJ2-3|TRBV29-1|-|14
CSVLGTGDTDTQYF
TGCAGCGTTCTAGGGACAGGGGACACAGATACGCAGTATTTT
>-|TRBJ2-3|TRBV7-9|-|13
CASSLLLTDTQYF
TGTGCCAGCAGCTTACTCCTAACAGATACGCAGTATTTT
>-|TRBJ2-1|TRBV10-3|-|15
CAISDTAPSYNEQFF
TGTGCCATCAGTGACACAGCCCCCTCCTACAATGAGCAGTTCTTC
>TRBD2|TRBJ2-5|TRBV30|few|15
CAWSVTSGSMETQYF
TGTGCCTGGAGTGTAACTAGCGGGAGTATGGAGACCCAGTACTTC